The 29 T cell receptor beta chains below come from one sample, sequenced in a study of graft-versus-host responses after intestinal transplantation. Their recognized antigens are unknown. The assay was immunoSEQ multiplex PCR, and TCRdb's table has in-frame clones only and misses some. In the table there are about 47,000 clones, 85% to 95% of which are singletons. The source was unstimulated CD8+ T cells sorted from spleen or lymph node cells, collected before transplant. The receptor source for this set is a human donor who was the organ donor for an intestinal transplant.

The V gene is TRBV9, the J gene TRBJ2-5; 7 nucleotides line up with TRBD1. Trimming at V came to 2 bases and at J to 0 bases, leaving 4 bases not matched to a gene. The CDR3 runs 15 residues. Germline CDR1 and CDR2: SGDLS and YYNGEE. The CDR3 sequence: CASSVGTADQETQYF. Here the CDR3 DNA reads TGTGCCAGCAGCGTCGGGACAGCAGACCAAGAGACCCAGTACTTC.

The rearrangement uses TRBV27 and TRBJ1-5; D is unclear. The CDR3 totals 16 residues. From germline, CDR1 is MNHEY and CDR2 SMNVEV (reference sequence). The ends were cut back, 7 bases at V and 0 bases at J, with 16 bases in the middle. The CDR3 sequence: CASKRSDTSSNQPQHF. CDR3 DNA: TGTGCCAGCAAGAGATCGGATACCAGTAGCAATCAGCCCCAGCATTTT.

The chain has TRBV19 and TRBJ1-5; D unresolved. The length of the CDR3 is 15 residues. V lost 5 bases to trimming and J lost 0 bases, with 11 bases between them. Germline lookup yields CDR1 LNHDA and CDR2 SQIVND (reference sequence). The DNA of the CDR3 is TGTGCCAGTAGTTCAATGGAAGATAGCAATCAGCCCCAGCATTTT. Its protein product is CASSSMEDSNQPQHF.

The V call is TRBV7-3, the J call TRBJ2-1; 12 bases map to TRBD1. Unmatched junction bases numbered 4, after V lost 2 bases and J lost 8 bases. This CDR3 contains 15 residues. The germline gives CDR1 SGHTA, CDR2 FQGTGA. CDR3 protein: CASSLLGTGGDEQFF. The CDR3 nucleotides read TGTGCCAGCAGCTTATTGGGGACAGGGGGCGATGAGCAGTTCTTC. Full variable domain (missing parts from reference TRBV7-3 and TRBJ2-1): GAGVSQTPSNKVTEKGKYVELRCDPISGHTALYWYRQSLGQGPEFLIYFQGTGAADDSGLPNDRFFAVRPEGSVSTLKIQRTERGDSAVYLCASSLLGTGGDEQFFGPGTRLTVL.

Written as DNA, the CDR3 is TGCGCCAGCAGCCTGATAAGTGACGAGCAGTACTTC. This sequence encodes CASSLISDEQYF. The V call is TRBV5-1, the J call TRBJ2-5; D unclear. The DNA matches TRBJ2-7 better at its end, which makes the J call doubtful. Germline values: CDR1 SGHRS, CDR2 YFSETQ. This CDR3 is 12 amino acids long.

This chain connects TRBV6-1 to TRBJ2-5; 7 bases align to TRBD2. V lost 2 bases to trimming and J lost 1 base; unmatched junction nucleotides: 7. Germline CDR1 and CDR2: MNHNS and SASEGT. The CDR3 loop spans 16 amino acids. The CDR3 nucleotides are TGTGCCAGCAGTGAATGGGGGTTAGCGGGCCAAGAGACCCAGTACTTC. This translates into CASSEWGLAGQETQYF.

This rearrangement joins TRBV28 to TRBJ1-4, with 8 positions matching TRBD1. This CDR3 spans 16 amino acids. Germline loops: CDR1 MDHEN, CDR2 SYDVKM. J was trimmed by 2 bases and V by 6 bases; bases with no gene match: 8. The CDR3 loop is CASSRRQGTTNEKLFF. The CDR3 DNA reads as TGTGCCAGCAGCCGTAGACAGGGGACCACTAATGAAAAACTGTTTTTT.

The chain has TRBV27 and TRBJ1-2; a possible D gene is TRBD1 (5 bases). The CDR3 runs 12 residues. V dropped 6 bases and J dropped 8 bases, with 13 bases sitting between them. Germline V lookup: CDR1 MNHEY, CDR2 SMNVEV (reference sequence). As DNA, the CDR3 is TGTGCCAGCAGAGGACGGGGCAGCGGCTACACCTTC. Residues: CASRGRGSGYTF.

This chain connects TRBV5-5 to TRBJ1-6; D might be TRBD1 (6 bases). The CDR3 is made up of 17 amino acids. Germline CDR1 and CDR2: SGHKS and YYEKEE (reference sequence). V was clipped by 0 bases and J by 0 bases, with 10 bases between them. The CDR3 sequence: CASSLAGQSSYNSPLHF. CDR3 bases: TGTGCCAGCAGCTTGGCGGGACAAAGCTCCTATAATTCACCCCTCCACTTT.

This rearrangement joins TRBV7-2 to TRBJ2-1, with TRBD2 matching 9 bases. There are 16 residues in the CDR3. Germline V gene data show CDR1 as SGHTA and CDR2 as FQGNSA. V shed 1 base and J 4 bases; nucleotides not matched to a gene: 5. The CDR3 is CASSLGGGAYYNEQFF. CDR3 in DNA: TGTGCCAGCAGCTTAGGCGGGGGGGCTTATTACAATGAGCAGTTCTTC.

Here the CDR3 DNA reads TGTGCCAGCAGCTTAGGCCGGAGGCCCGACTATGGCTACACCTTC. Translated, it gives CASSLGRRPDYGYTF. The rearrangement joins TRBV13 to TRBJ1-2, with D unclear. From germline, CDR1 is PRHDT and CDR2 FYEKMQ (reference sequence). There are 15 residues in the CDR3. Trimming stripped 0 bases from V and 3 bases from J, with 11 bases between.

The CDR3 sequence is CASSPAHSQYNEQFF. The CDR3 DNA sequence: TGTGCCAGCAGCCCGGCCCACAGTCAGTACAATGAGCAGTTCTTC. The gene calls are TRBV7-3 and TRBJ2-1, with D unresolved. CDR1 is SGHTA, CDR2 FQGTGA, per germline. The length of the CDR3 is 15 residues. V lost 5 bases, J lost 4 bases, and 15 bases lay in between.

The V and J genes are TRBV4-1 and TRBJ2-6; D uncertain. The CDR3 runs 18 residues. Germline-derived CDR1 and CDR2 are MGHRA and YSYEKL. The germline V and J ends were trimmed by 2 bases and 0 bases, with 14 bases remaining between them. This CDR3 is CASSQTEPLGSGANVLTF. For the CDR3, the DNA is TGCGCCAGCAGCCAAACTGAACCCCTCGGCTCTGGGGCCAACGTCCTGACTTTC.

CDR3 nucleotide sequence: TGCGCCAGCAGCCCCGAGACGACTAACACTGAAGCTTTCTTT. It is translated as CASSPETTNTEAFF. The V and J genes are TRBV5-1 and TRBJ1-1; D uncertain. The CDR3 runs to 14 residues. V dropped 4 bases and J dropped 2 bases, with 12 bases sitting between them. Germline-derived CDR1 and CDR2 are SGHRS and YFSETQ.

The chain carries TRBV2 and TRBJ2-5; 8 nucleotides align to TRBD2. Judging by the DNA end, TRBJ2-7 fits better; the J call may be wrong. Germline V CDR1 and CDR2: SNHLY, FYNNEI. This CDR3 comprises 15 residues. The DNA of the CDR3 is TGTGCCAGCAGTGAATTAGTTAGCGGGGCCCACGAGCAGTACTTC. As protein: CASSELVSGAHEQYF.

The rearrangement joins TRBV19 to TRBJ1-1, with 11 bases matching TRBD1. V lost 5 bases and J lost 2; bases outside the gene matches: 10. The germline CDR1 and CDR2 sequences are LNHDA and SQIVND (reference sequence). This CDR3 spans 17 amino acids. CDR3: CASSRPGQGANNTEAFF. The CDR3, as DNA: TGTGCCAGTAGTCGACCCGGACAGGGGGCAAATAACACTGAAGCTTTCTTT.

The rearrangement uses TRBV29-1 and TRBJ2-1; 12 nucleotides agree with TRBD2. With V trimmed by 0 bases and J by 0 bases, 15 bases remained unmatched. There are 21 residues in the CDR3. The germline V gene encodes CDR1 SQVTM and CDR2 ANQGSEA. Here the CDR3 DNA reads TGCAGCGTTGAAGATCTCTATCATCCTAGCGGGGGGGCAGACTCCTACAATGAGCAGTTCTTC. Translation: CSVEDLYHPSGGADSYNEQFF.

V and J are TRBV7-9 and TRBJ2-5, with D unclear. CDR1 is SEHNR and CDR2 is FQNEAQ in the germline V gene (reference sequence). CDR3 size: 12 residues. Deletions cut 5 bases from V and 1 base from J, with 5 bases between. This chain's CDR3 is CASSRVQETQYF. The CDR3 nucleotides are TGTGCCAGCAGCCGAGTCCAAGAGACCCAGTACTTC.

The gene calls are TRBV27 and TRBJ1-1; perhaps TRBD1 as D (5 bases). CDR1 MNHEY and CDR2 SMNVEV come from the germline V gene (reference sequence). V lost 3 bases and J lost 4, with 9 bases in between. The CDR3 is made up of 13 amino acids. CDR3 nucleotide sequence: TGTGCCAGCAGTTTTTCAGGGACCACTGAAGCTTTCTTT. Amino acid sequence: CASSFSGTTEAFF.

The chain links TRBV7-9 to TRBJ2-4; D is ambiguous. Germline V lookup: CDR1 SEHNR, CDR2 FQNEAQ (reference sequence). This CDR3 comprises 12 residues. V lost 4 bases to trimming and J lost 5 bases, with 6 bases between them. CDR3 amino acids: CASSSLQNIQYF. In DNA form, the CDR3 reads TGTGCCAGCAGCTCGCTCCAAAACATTCAGTACTTC.

The chain links TRBV19 to TRBJ1-1; the D gene is possibly TRBD1 (5 bases). V was clipped by 3 bases and J by 5 bases, with 7 bases between them. The CDR3 is 12 amino acids. Germline V gene sequence: CDR1 LNHDA, CDR2 SQIVND (reference sequence). CDR3 region: CASSMQGTEAFF. In nucleotides, the CDR3 is TGTGCCAGTAGTATGCAGGGTACTGAAGCTTTCTTT.

The chain joins TRBV11-3 to TRBJ2-7; D ambiguous. Trimming pared 1 base from V and 2 bases from J, leaving 9 bases between. In germline, CDR1 is SGHNT, CDR2 YENEEA. The CDR3 runs to 14 residues. CDR3 sequence reads: CASSLVPLPYEQYF. Here the CDR3 DNA reads TGTGCCAGCAGCTTAGTACCATTACCCTACGAGCAGTACTTC.

This clone has only a few counts. The CDR3, as DNA: TGTGCCAGCAGCTTGGAACAGGACGGTAATGAAAAACTGTTTTTT. Translation: CASSLEQDGNEKLFF. The rearrangement links TRBV5-4 to TRBJ1-4; weak D call: TRBD1 (5 bases). The CDR3 sequence is 15 residues long. Germline V gene sequence: CDR1 SGHNT, CDR2 YYREEE (reference sequence). Trimming left V 0 bases short and J 4 bases short, with 10 bases between.

The chain links TRBV7-9 to TRBJ1-4, with TRBD1 identical over 7 bases. Germline assignment: CDR1 SEHNR and CDR2 FQNEAQ (reference sequence). V was pared by 8 bases and J by 5 bases, with 11 bases of the junction left unmatched. The CDR3 covers 15 residues. CDR3 sequence (DNA): TGTGCCAGCGCCAAGCCGGGACAGCGAAATGAAAAACTGTTTTTT. It specifies CASAKPGQRNEKLFF. Full variable domain (rest looked up from reference TRBV7-9 and TRBJ1-4): DTGVSQNPRHKITKRGQNVTFRCDPISEHNRLYWYRQTLGQGPEFLTYFQNEAQLEKSRLLSDRFSAERPKGSFSTLEIQRTEQGDSAMYLCASAKPGQRNEKLFFGSGTQLSVL.

The rearrangement uses TRBV5-8 and TRBJ1-2; 10 nucleotides agree with TRBD1. CDR1 SGHTS and CDR2 YDEGEE come from the germline V gene. V shed 3 bases and J 4 bases; nucleotides not matched to a gene: 3. The CDR3 spans 14 residues. CDR3 sequence reads: CASSWGQGPYGYTF. CDR3 in DNA: TGTGCCAGCAGCTGGGGACAGGGGCCCTATGGCTACACCTTC.

The chain carries TRBV5-6 and TRBJ2-1; D is unclear. The V gene lost 4 bases and the J gene lost 6 bases, with 8 bases spanning the gap. Germline V lookup: CDR1 SGHDT, CDR2 YYEEEE. The CDR3 totals 12 residues. CDR3 DNA sequence: TGTGCCAGCAGCACCAGTTCCAATGAGCAGTTCTTC. Its translation: CASSTSSNEQFF.

The chain has TRBV7-8 and TRBJ2-7; D ambiguous. Trimming removed 1 base from V and 4 bases from J, with 8 bases in between. This CDR3 region has 13 residues. The V gene's germline CDR1 is SGHVS and CDR2 FQNEAQ. In DNA form, the CDR3 reads TGTGCCAGCAGCTTAGATGCTGTATACGAGCAGTACTTC. As protein: CASSLDAVYEQYF. The variable domain in full, with the rest retrieved from reference TRBV7-8 and TRBJ2-7, is GAGVSQSPRYKVAKRGQDVALRCDPISGHVSLFWYQQALGQGPEFLTYFQNEAQLDKSGLPSDRFFAERPEGSVSTLKIQRTQQEDSAVYLCASSLDAVYEQYFGPGTRLTVT.

The J gene is TRBJ1-1, the V gene TRBV13; D possibly corresponds to TRBD1 (5 bases). Per germline, CDR1 PRHDT and CDR2 FYEKMQ (reference sequence). The CDR3 runs to 14 residues. The V and J ends lost 3 bases and 0 bases respectively, with 8 bases between them. The CDR3 DNA follows: TGTGCCAGCAGCTTGGGAGGGGTGAACACTGAAGCTTTCTTT. Amino acid sequence: CASSLGGVNTEAFF.

The chain links TRBV11-2 to TRBJ1-1; TRBD1 matches 8 bases. V trimming: 5 bases; J trimming: 1 base; junction bases outside the gene matches: 0. The CDR3 consists of 13 residues. Germline CDR1 SGHAT, CDR2 FQNNGV. As DNA, the CDR3 is TGTGCCAGCAGCGGACAGGGGAACACTGAAGCTTTCTTT. Protein product: CASSGQGNTEAFF.